This section outlines one T cell receptor (beta chain) sequence together with its context. What it recognizes is unknown. This sample was included in a study of T cells in localized non-small cell lung cancer. The study, taken as a whole, reports: Uninvolved adjacent lung showed the highest T cell clonality, exceeding tumor.

Some clones are missing from TCRdb's copy, which holds only in-frame ones; the method was immunoSEQ multiplex PCR. The repertoire holds tens of thousands of clones, with about 85% as singletons. This specimen was PBMCs, taken before any cancer treatment. This receptor was identified in a man between 40 and 75 years old with stage II lung adenocarcinoma.

CDR3: CASSLYTGVTTGELFF. CDR3 DNA sequence: TGCGCCAGCAGCTTGTATACAGGGGTAACAACCGGGGAGCTGTTTTTT. The rearrangement links TRBV5-1 to TRBJ2-2; 7 nucleotides line up with TRBD1. Germline trimming cut 1 base from V and 5 bases from J; bases unmatched to any gene: 8. Germline CDR1 SGHRS, CDR2 YFSETQ. The CDR3 has 16 residues.